This is a list of T cell receptor beta chains from one sample in a study of control samples from healthy donors and cancer patients. The method was immunoSEQ multiplex PCR; TCRdb's version includes in-frame clones alone and lacks a portion of them. The sample lists 60,000 to 75,000 clones; about 83% were seen once. The sequencing input was blood. These receptors came from a man between 60 and 75 years old in good health. Each CDR3 is given without its conserved first and last residue. Clone size, where shown, is once, few, many, or a class for clones that have expanded.

v_call: TRBV18
clone_size: -
cdr3_aa: ASSRTAGGIGELF

v_call: TRBV12-3/TRBV12-4
clone_size: -
cdr3_aa: ASSLAEETQY

v_call: TRBV6-2/TRBV6-3
clone_size: -
cdr3_aa: ASSPGQGFLSEAF

v_call: TRBV7-9
clone_size: -
cdr3_aa: ASSLGSGRGTEAF

v_call: TRBV6-6
clone_size: -
cdr3_aa: ASSNPGTGHEQY

v_call: TRBV20-1
clone_size: -
cdr3_aa: SASRASEAADTQY

v_call: TRBV5-5
clone_size: -
cdr3_aa: ASSLAGSSYQPQH

v_call: TRBV7-7
clone_size: -
cdr3_aa: ASSRGSGKDTQY

v_call: TRBV18
clone_size: -
cdr3_aa: ASSPAPENTEAF

v_call: TRBV11-3
clone_size: -
cdr3_aa: ASSLGVGSGKGANVLT

v_call: TRBV10-3
clone_size: -
cdr3_aa: AISVTSGSDTQY

v_call: TRBV4-3
clone_size: -
cdr3_aa: ASSQEMSTLVTQY

v_call: TRBV6-2/TRBV6-3
clone_size: -
cdr3_aa: ASSYGRGNSPLH

v_call: TRBV12-3/TRBV12-4
clone_size: -
cdr3_aa: ATSLAGVDTQY

v_call: TRBV7-3
clone_size: -
cdr3_aa: ASSPRAGANVLT

v_call: TRBV20-1
clone_size: -
cdr3_aa: SARQNTEAF

v_call: TRBV7-2
clone_size: -
cdr3_aa: ASSFQAGGQETQY

v_call: TRBV11-2
clone_size: -
cdr3_aa: ASSPRGGSYNEQF

v_call: TRBV11-3
clone_size: once
cdr3_aa: ASSLLGQVISTGELF

v_call: TRBV3-1/TRBV3-2
clone_size: -
cdr3_aa: ASSLSQSRVSYNEQF

v_call: TRBV6-5
clone_size: -
cdr3_aa: ASSYSPAGLVNEQF

v_call: TRBV27
clone_size: -
cdr3_aa: ASSLSIAGPQGKEQF

v_call: TRBV2
clone_size: -
cdr3_aa: ASSVLPGQQETQY

v_call: TRBV27
clone_size: -
cdr3_aa: ASSSMSIPISPLH

v_call: TRBV25-1
clone_size: -
cdr3_aa: ASSEGGRTYNEQF

v_call: TRBV19
clone_size: -
cdr3_aa: ASSTGQGEGSPLH

v_call: TRBV7-2
clone_size: -
cdr3_aa: ASSLRQGMSNQPQH

v_call: TRBV27
clone_size: -
cdr3_aa: ASSLKSGRVGETQY

v_call: TRBV6-2/TRBV6-3
clone_size: -
cdr3_aa: ASSKWTGGNYGYT

v_call: TRBV29-1
clone_size: few
cdr3_aa: SVMTGTDGYT

v_call: TRBV27
clone_size: once
cdr3_aa: ASSPPQGRAQF

v_call: TRBV19
clone_size: -
cdr3_aa: ASRPPSGRRDEQF

v_call: TRBV30
clone_size: -
cdr3_aa: AWRGGQSREKLF

v_call: TRBV6-2/TRBV6-3
clone_size: -
cdr3_aa: ASSYFGDNQPQH

v_call: TRBV7-2
clone_size: -
cdr3_aa: ASKVFGVLGEQY

v_call: TRBV6-6
clone_size: -
cdr3_aa: ASSQGVGYT

v_call: TRBV4-2
clone_size: -
cdr3_aa: ASSQTHSGGNTGELF